This record looks at one T cell receptor (beta chain) sequence and its context. Its target is not known. The data stem from a study of cytomegalovirus exposure and HLA in healthy donors. The PCR ran on 60 Vbeta and 13 Jbeta primers. Under the authors' procedure: Around 11 million shared chains were among about 80 million unique TCR beta chains counted in a later analysis. Assay: immunoSEQ multiplex PCR; the TCRdb copy retains only in-frame clones and omits some. V, J and clone size are those of that table, while D and trimming were read from the DNA. There are some 91,000 clones in the sample; approximately 76% occur only once, and more than 6% lies in the top ten. The study, taken as a whole, reports: TCR beta chains numbering 164 were designated cytomegalovirus-associated. In terms of immune exposure information, only CMV serostatus was available.

Sequenced material: PBMCs. This TCR derives from a middle-aged man in good health and CMV-seropositive.

CDR3 residues: CASSCRVGGQGSNQPQHF. In DNA form, the CDR3 reads TGCGCCAGCAGCTGTAGAGTAGGGGGACAAGGGAGCAATCAGCCCCAGCATTTT. This chain links TRBV5-1 with TRBJ1-5; possibly TRBD1 for D (6 bases). Germline CDR1 SGHRS, CDR2 YFSETQ. The CDR3 contains 18 residues. V lost 3 bases, J lost 1 base, and 20 bases lay in between.